The 30 T cell receptor beta chains below all came from one sample that was sequenced in a study of blood T cell repertoires in COVID-19. The repertoire was sequenced with immunoSEQ multiplex PCR; TCRdb's copy has only in-frame clones and lacks some. The sample records roughly 59,000 clones, 70% to 80% being singletons. The sample consisted of peripheral blood. These receptor sequences come from a human donor in a cohort sampled during active COVID-19.

This clone was observed a single time. This chain joins TRBV28 and TRBJ2-7; a possible D gene is TRBD2 (6 bases). V was clipped by 6 bases and J by 4 bases, with 19 bases between them. The germline V gene encodes CDR1 MDHEN and CDR2 SYDVKM. The CDR3 has 15 amino acids. The CDR3 region has the DNA TGTGCCAGCAGCGGAAACCGGGACTCTCGATACGAGCAGTACTTC. It codes for CASSGNRDSRYEQYF.

The chain couples TRBV30 to TRBJ2-1, with TRBD2 matching over 9 bases. The germline V gene encodes CDR1 GTSNPN and CDR2 SVGIG (reference sequence). This CDR3 is built from 16 residues. The ends lost 2 bases at V and 6 bases at J; junction bases unmatched: 11. The CDR3 sequence: CAWSRHSGSGGNEQFF. The CDR3 DNA reads as TGTGCCTGGAGTCGCCATAGCGGGAGCGGCGGCAATGAGCAGTTCTTC.

The chain has TRBV29-1 and TRBJ2-7; weak D call: TRBD2 (6 bases). Germline V lookup: CDR1 SQVTM, CDR2 ANQGSEA. The CDR3 covers 14 residues. Deletions cut 3 bases from V and 1 base from J, with 13 bases between. The CDR3 sequence is CSVELGGSSYEQYF. The DNA for the CDR3 is TGCAGCGTTGAGTTGGGGGGTTCGTCCTACGAGCAGTACTTC.

This clone has more than one count but fewer than ten. The chain is built from TRBV10-3 and TRBJ2-3, with 12 bases aligning to TRBD2. The CDR3 has 17 residues. The junction had 12 bases not matched to a gene; V was cut back by 10 bases and J by 1 base. Germline assignment: CDR1 ENHRY and CDR2 SYGVKD. CDR3 nucleotide sequence: TGTGCCACCCAGACTAGCGGGAGCCGGGGACGCACAGATACGCAGTATTTT. Encoded protein: CATQTSGSRGRTDTQYF.

This sequence joins TRBV19 and TRBJ2-7; 9 bases are shared with TRBD1. This CDR3 is built from 13 residues. V shed 10 bases and J 3 bases; nucleotides not matched to a gene: 7. Germline loops: CDR1 LNHDA, CDR2 SQIVND (reference sequence). The CDR3 coding sequence is TGTGCCACCTCGTGGGACAGGGACTACGAGCAGTACTTC. Translated: CATSWDRDYEQYF.

This chain links TRBV6-5 with TRBJ1-5; 7 bases are shared with TRBD1. This CDR3 is 16 amino acids long. In germline, CDR1 is MNHEY, CDR2 SVGAGI. With 0 bases clipped from V and 5 bases from J, the junction kept 7 bases outside the gene matches. CDR3 sequence: CASSYSRWDRYQPQHF. The CDR3, as DNA: TGTGCCAGCAGTTACTCGCGGTGGGACAGATATCAGCCCCAGCATTTT.

The chain carries TRBV3-1 (or the pseudogene TRBV3-2) and TRBJ2-6; 9 nucleotides line up with TRBD1. V shed 4 bases and J 2 bases; nucleotides not matched to a gene: 12. There are 19 residues in the CDR3. In germline, CDR1 is LGHDT, CDR2 YNNKEL (reference sequence). CDR3: CASSLLPGQGCPGANVLTF. DNA for the CDR3: TGTGCCAGCAGCCTACTTCCGGGACAGGGATGCCCTGGGGCCAACGTCCTGACTTTC.

V usage is TRBV3-1 (or the pseudogene TRBV3-2) and J usage is TRBJ1-1; tentative D call: TRBD1 (5 bases). This CDR3 has 13 residues. Per germline, CDR1 LGHDT and CDR2 YNNKEL (reference sequence). Trimming cost V 4 bases and J 11 bases, with 17 bases left between them. CDR3 sequence: CASSRLGGGDAFF. CDR3 nucleotides: TGTGCCAGCAGCCGCCTGGGGGGAGGGGATGCTTTCTTT.

This clone appeared a single time. The chain couples TRBV23-1 to TRBJ2-2, with 7 bases identical to TRBD2. TRBV23-1 is identified as an open reading frame with a role that is uncertain. With V trimmed by 4 bases and J by 7 bases, 3 bases remained unmatched. The CDR3 covers 13 residues. The CDR3 reads CASSLGGGGELFF. CDR3 sequence (DNA): TGCGCCAGCAGTCTTGGGGGGGGCGGGGAGCTGTTTTTT.

The rearrangement joins TRBV6-2 or TRBV6-3 to TRBJ2-3; 8 nucleotides agree with TRBD2. V dropped 6 bases and J dropped 2; count of bases not matched to a gene: 4. Germline values: CDR1 MNHEY, CDR2 SVGEGT. This CDR3 has 14 residues. The CDR3 DNA is TGTGCCAGCAGCACACTAGCGGACACAGATACGCAGTATTTT. Encoded protein: CASSTLADTDTQYF.

The CDR3 DNA is TGTGCCAGCAGCCCTCGACTAGCTATAGCAGATACGCAGTATTTT. Translating gives CASSPRLAIADTQYF. This chain joins TRBV7-9 and TRBJ2-3, with TRBD2 identical over 7 bases. This CDR3 has 15 amino acids. Germline trimming cut 5 bases from V and 4 bases from J; bases unmatched to any gene: 9. CDR1 is SEHNR, CDR2 FQNEAQ, per germline (reference sequence). The entire variable domain, with the rest obtained from reference TRBV7-9 and TRBJ2-3, is as follows: DTGVSQNPRHKITKRGQNVTFRCDPISEHNRLYWYRQTLGQGPEFLTYFQNEAQLEKSRLLSDRFSAERPKGSFSTLEIQRTEQGDSAMYLCASSPRLAIADTQYFGPGTRLTVL.

This chain links TRBV7-9 with TRBJ1-1; D unresolved. The CDR3 contains 12 residues. In germline, CDR1 is SEHNR, CDR2 FQNEAQ (reference sequence). V was shortened by 5 bases and J by 4 bases, with 8 bases between the two germline ends. The CDR3 DNA sequence: TGTGCCAGCAGCCTAAGTGGCACTGAAGCTTTCTTT. It translates to CASSLSGTEAFF.

The chain has TRBV18 and TRBJ2-7; 7 bases map to TRBD1. CDR3 size: 14 residues. V shed 5 bases, J shed 2 bases, and the junction held 6 bases outside the gene matches. Germline CDR1 is KGHSH and CDR2 is LQKENI. CDR3 nucleotides: TGTGCCAGCTCATCAGGGGGTCTCCCCTACGAGCAGTACTTC. Its translation is CASSSGGLPYEQYF.

V and J are TRBV6-6 and TRBJ2-2, with TRBD1 matching over 11 bases. The CDR3 length is 16 residues. V shed 7 bases and J 4 bases; nucleotides not matched to a gene: 8. Germline values: CDR1 MNHNY, CDR2 SVGAGI (reference sequence). CDR3 sequence (DNA): TGTGCCAGCATTTCCTCCGGGACAGGGGGCACCGGGGAGCTGTTTTTT. It is translated as CASISSGTGGTGELFF.

The chain has TRBV5-1 and TRBJ1-6; D is ambiguous. Germline V gives CDR1 SGHRS, CDR2 YFSETQ. CDR3 size: 15 residues. The V and J ends lost 4 bases and 6 bases respectively, with 14 bases between them. In DNA form, the CDR3 reads TGCGCCAGCAGCCCGGCTCGGAGCTCTAATTCACCCCTCCACTTT. Amino acids: CASSPARSSNSPLHF.

This clone was seen only once. V and J are TRBV11-2 and TRBJ2-3; no definite D call. Per the germline V gene, CDR1 is SGHAT and CDR2 is FQNNGV. The CDR3 extends over 14 amino acids. The V gene lost 6 bases and the J gene lost 14 bases, with 24 bases spanning the gap. CDR3: CASSSTANEPSPYF. The CDR3 DNA reads as TGTGCCAGCAGTTCAACCGCTAACGAACCCTCCCCGTATTTT. Supplemented by reference TRBV11-2 and TRBJ2-3, the full variable domain reads EAGVAQSPRYKIIEKRQSVAFWCNPISGHATLYWYQQILGQGPKLLIQFQNNGVVDDSQLPKDRFSAERLKGVDSTLKIQPAKLEDSAVYLCASSSTANEPSPYFGPGTRLTVL.

The V gene is TRBV6-2 or TRBV6-3, the J gene TRBJ2-5, with 8 bases lining up with TRBD2. Per germline, CDR1 MNHEY and CDR2 SVGEGT. The V gene end was trimmed by 2 bases and the J gene end by 4 bases; junction bases not matched to a gene: 9. This CDR3 spans 16 amino acids. The CDR3 nucleotides are TGTGCCAGCAGTTACGACCCCCTGGCGGGAGGAGAGACCCAGTACTTC. It encodes CASSYDPLAGGETQYF.

The chain recombines TRBV6-2 or TRBV6-3 with TRBJ1-5; the match to TRBD1 covers 8 bases. Germline V gene lookup returns CDR1 MNHEY and CDR2 SVGEGT. The V gene end was trimmed by 1 base and the J gene end by 0 bases; junction bases not matched to a gene: 2. There are 16 residues in the CDR3. CDR3: CASSYLGQGSNQPQHF. The CDR3 coding sequence is TGTGCCAGCAGTTACTTAGGACAGGGTAGCAATCAGCCCCAGCATTTT.

This rearrangement joins TRBV28 to TRBJ1-2; tentative D call: TRBD1 (5 bases). The CDR3 runs 15 residues. Between the trimmed V and J ends, which lost 2 bases and 4 bases, there was a span of 14 bases. The germline gives CDR1 MDHEN, CDR2 SYDVKM. The CDR3 sequence is CASSLRQGRLYGYTF. CDR3 coding DNA: TGTGCCAGCAGTTTACGGCAGGGTCGCCTCTATGGCTACACCTTC.

The V gene is TRBV28, the J gene TRBJ2-7; no clear D. Germline V CDR1 and CDR2: MDHEN, SYDVKM. With 3 bases removed from V and 2 bases from J, the gap between germline ends came to 8 bases. CDR3 length: 13 amino acids. The CDR3 region is CASSFPEAYEQYF. The CDR3 nucleotides are TGTGCCAGCAGTTTCCCTGAGGCCTACGAGCAGTACTTC.

The CDR3, as DNA: TGTGCCAGCAGTCTGAGAGAAGGGGAAAGGGCTTTCTTT. Protein product: CASSLREGERAFF. V is TRBV28 and J is TRBJ1-1; D possibly corresponds to TRBD1 (5 bases). CDR1 MDHEN and CDR2 SYDVKM come from the germline V gene. The length of the CDR3 is 13 residues. Between the trimmed V and J ends, which lost 5 bases and 11 bases, there was a span of 18 bases. Combining the CDR3 with reference TRBV28 and TRBJ1-1 gives the whole variable domain DVKVTQSSRYLVKRTGEKVFLECVQDMDHENMFWYRQDPGLGLRLIYFSYDVKMKEKGDIPEGYSVSREKKERFSLILESASTNQTSMYLCASSLREGERAFFGQGTRLTVV.

V gene TRBV3-1 (or the pseudogene TRBV3-2) combines with J gene TRBJ2-1; no clear D. CDR3 size: 13 residues. CDR1 and CDR2 from the germline V gene are LGHDT and YNNKEL (reference sequence). V was trimmed by 2 bases and J by 4 bases, leaving 6 bases between them. For the CDR3, the DNA is TGTGCCAGCAGCCAAACTGCTTACAATGAGCAGTTCTTC. Translated, it gives CASSQTAYNEQFF.

The chain is built from TRBV5-1 and TRBJ1-1, with D possibly being TRBD1 (6 bases). V gave up 0 bases and J gave up 4 bases, with 19 bases separating them. CDR3 length: 17 amino acids. Germline assignment: CDR1 SGHRS and CDR2 YFSETQ. The CDR3 DNA is TGCGCCAGCAGCTTGGGGGACCACAGGGAAATGGGCACTGAAGCTTTCTTT. Protein sequence: CASSLGDHREMGTEAFF.

This clone has a handful of counts. For the CDR3, the DNA is TGCAGCGTTGAAGGGGGCCACCGAAACACCATATATTTT. It specifies CSVEGGHRNTIYF. The chain carries TRBV29-1 and TRBJ1-3, with D tentatively TRBD1 (5 bases). CDR3 length equals 13 residues. Trimming shortened V by 1 base and J by 5 bases, and 9 bases separated the two germline ends. Germline CDR1 SQVTM, CDR2 ANQGSEA.

The sample holds a few counts of this clone. V gene TRBV7-9 combines with J gene TRBJ2-3; 9 nucleotides line up with TRBD2. J lost 0 bases, V lost 8 bases, and 15 bases had no gene match. CDR1 is SEHNR, CDR2 FQNEAQ, per germline (reference sequence). The CDR3 runs 18 residues. CDR3 sequence reads: CASPPAGGTVWSTDTQYF. In nucleotides, the CDR3 is TGTGCCAGCCCCCCTGCGGGAGGGACTGTATGGAGCACAGATACGCAGTATTTT.

This chain connects TRBV11-2 to TRBJ2-7, with 10 positions matching TRBD2. V trimming: 4 bases; J trimming: 1 base; junction bases outside the gene matches: 7. Germline values: CDR1 SGHAT, CDR2 FQNNGV. The CDR3 sequence is 16 residues long. CDR3 sequence reads: CASSSSSGSGSYEQYF. The CDR3 nucleotides are TGTGCCAGCAGCTCCTCTAGCGGGAGTGGATCCTACGAGCAGTACTTC.

CDR3: CASSSRGYSNQPQHF. DNA for the CDR3: TGTGCCAGCAGTTCCAGGGGATATAGCAATCAGCCCCAGCATTTT. The chain links TRBV2 to TRBJ1-5, with a weak D call TRBD1 (6 bases). CDR3 length: 15 amino acids. Trimming shortened V by 5 bases and J by 0 bases, and 11 bases separated the two germline ends. Germline V CDR1 and CDR2: SNHLY, FYNNEI. The full variable domain, its missing parts supplied by reference TRBV2 and TRBJ1-5, is EPEVTQTPSHQVTQMGQEVILRCVPISNHLYFYWYRQILGQKVEFLVSFYNNEISEKSEIFDDQFSVERPDGSNFTLKIRSTKLEDSAMYFCASSSRGYSNQPQHFGDGTRLSIL.

This chain connects TRBV7-9 to TRBJ2-3, with D possibly being TRBD2 (5 bases). Trimming shortened V by 1 base and J by 5 bases, and 10 bases separated the two germline ends. Looked up from germline, CDR1 is SEHNR and CDR2 is FQNEAQ (reference sequence). The CDR3 extends over 14 amino acids. The CDR3 bases are TGTGCCAGCAGCTTAGTACTAGATAAAGATACGCAGTATTTT. It specifies CASSLVLDKDTQYF.

The chain recombines TRBV10-3 with TRBJ2-1, with 10 bases identical to TRBD2. CDR1 is ENHRY and CDR2 is SYGVKD in the germline V gene. The V segment lost 5 bases and the J segment 7 bases; nucleotides outside the gene matches: 2. This CDR3 region has 13 residues. CDR3 DNA: TGTGCCATCAGTACTAGCGGGGATAATGAGCAGTTCTTC. This translates into CAISTSGDNEQFF.

This chain joins TRBV20-1 and TRBJ2-7; 7 bases align to TRBD2. Losses at the gene ends were 3 bases for V and 0 bases for J; bases not matched to a gene: 11. Germline lookup yields CDR1 DFQATT and CDR2 SNEGSKA (reference sequence). The CDR3 consists of 16 residues. Written as DNA, the CDR3 is TGCAGTGCTAGTTCATCCTGGCGGGAGACCTCCTACGAGCAGTACTTC. This encodes CSASSSWRETSYEQYF.